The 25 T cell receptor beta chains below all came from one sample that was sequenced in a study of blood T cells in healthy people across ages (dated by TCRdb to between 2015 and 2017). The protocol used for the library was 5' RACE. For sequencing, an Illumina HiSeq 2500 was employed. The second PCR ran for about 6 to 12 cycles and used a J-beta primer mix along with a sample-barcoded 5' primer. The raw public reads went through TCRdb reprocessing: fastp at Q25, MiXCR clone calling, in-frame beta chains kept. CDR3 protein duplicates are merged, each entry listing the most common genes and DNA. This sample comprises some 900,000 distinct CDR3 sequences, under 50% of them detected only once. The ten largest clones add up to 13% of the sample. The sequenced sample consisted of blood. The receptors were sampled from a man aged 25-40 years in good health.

The CDR3 protein is CSVEERTGSGHGYTF. The CDR3 DNA reads as TGCAGCGTTGAAGAGAGGACGGGGTCCGGTCATGGCTACACCTTC. The rearrangement joins TRBV29-1 to TRBJ1-2; D is undetermined. The CDR3 consists of 15 residues. Germline CDR1 reads SQVTM; CDR2 reads ANQGSEA. The V and J ends lost 0 bases and 6 bases respectively, with 17 bases between them.

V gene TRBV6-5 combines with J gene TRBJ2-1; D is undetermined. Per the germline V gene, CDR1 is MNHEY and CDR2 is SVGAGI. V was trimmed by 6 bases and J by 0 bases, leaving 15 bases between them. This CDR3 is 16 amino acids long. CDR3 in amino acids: CASRAGRQSSYNEQFF. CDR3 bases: TGTGCCAGCAGGGCCGGTAGGCAGAGCTCCTACAATGAGCAGTTCTTC.

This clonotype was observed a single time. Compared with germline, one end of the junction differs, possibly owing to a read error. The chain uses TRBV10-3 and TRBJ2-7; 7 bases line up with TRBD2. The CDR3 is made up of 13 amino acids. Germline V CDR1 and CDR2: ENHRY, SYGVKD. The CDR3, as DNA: TGTGCCATCGGTGACCCGGGGGGACGCGAGCAGTACTTC. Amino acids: CAIGDPGGREQYF.

CDR3 region: CASSQAPGQGRADTQYF. The CDR3 DNA sequence: TGCGCCAGCAGCCAGGCTCCGGGGCAGGGGAGGGCAGATACGCAGTATTTT. The V call is TRBV4-1, the J call TRBJ2-3, with a tentative D call TRBD2 (7 bases). The germline gives CDR1 MGHRA, CDR2 YSYEKL. The CDR3 is 17 residues long. Trimming cost V 3 bases and J 4 bases, with 20 bases left between them.

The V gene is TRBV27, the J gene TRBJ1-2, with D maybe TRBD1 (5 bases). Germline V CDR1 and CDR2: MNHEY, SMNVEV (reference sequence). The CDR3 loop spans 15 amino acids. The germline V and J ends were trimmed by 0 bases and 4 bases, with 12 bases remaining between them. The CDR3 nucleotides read TGTGCCAGCAGTTTATCGAGGGACCTGGGCTATGGCTACACCTTC. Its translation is CASSLSRDLGYGYTF.

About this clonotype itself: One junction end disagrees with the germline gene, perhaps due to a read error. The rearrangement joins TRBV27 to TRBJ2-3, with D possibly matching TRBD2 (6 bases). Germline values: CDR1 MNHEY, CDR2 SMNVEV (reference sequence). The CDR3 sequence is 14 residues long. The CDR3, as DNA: TGTGCCAGCAGTTTAATCGGGGGACCCGATACACAGTATTTT. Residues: CASSLIGGPDTQYF.

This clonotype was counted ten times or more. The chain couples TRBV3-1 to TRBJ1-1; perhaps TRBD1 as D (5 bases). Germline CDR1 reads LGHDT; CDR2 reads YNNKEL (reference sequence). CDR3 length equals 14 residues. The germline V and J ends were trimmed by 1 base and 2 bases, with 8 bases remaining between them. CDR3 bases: TGTGCCAGCAGCCAAGCGACAGTAAACACTGAAGCTTTCTTT. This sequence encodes CASSQATVNTEAFF.

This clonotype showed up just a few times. CDR3 nucleotide sequence: TGCAGTGCGAAACCCTCGACAGGGAACACTGAAGCTTTCTTT. Translated: CSAKPSTGNTEAFF. V and J are TRBV20-1 and TRBJ1-1, with D possibly TRBD1 on 6 matching bases. The CDR3 loop spans 14 amino acids. Trimming cost V 6 bases and J 1 base, with 15 bases left between them. CDR1 and CDR2 (germline): DFQATT, SNEGSKA (reference sequence).

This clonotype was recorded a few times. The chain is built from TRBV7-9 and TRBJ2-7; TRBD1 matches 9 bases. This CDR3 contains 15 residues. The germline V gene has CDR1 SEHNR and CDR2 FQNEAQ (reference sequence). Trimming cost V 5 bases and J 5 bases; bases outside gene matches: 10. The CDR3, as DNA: TGTGCCAGCAGCCGAACCTTCGGACAGGGGAACGAGCAGTACTTC. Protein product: CASSRTFGQGNEQYF.

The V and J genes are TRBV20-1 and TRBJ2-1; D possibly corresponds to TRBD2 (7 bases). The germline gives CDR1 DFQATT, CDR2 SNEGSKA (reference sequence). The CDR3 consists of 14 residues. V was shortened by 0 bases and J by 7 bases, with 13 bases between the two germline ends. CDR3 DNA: TGCAGTGCTAGAGAAGAGGGGGGGCCAAATGAGCAGTTCTTC. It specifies CSAREEGGPNEQFF.

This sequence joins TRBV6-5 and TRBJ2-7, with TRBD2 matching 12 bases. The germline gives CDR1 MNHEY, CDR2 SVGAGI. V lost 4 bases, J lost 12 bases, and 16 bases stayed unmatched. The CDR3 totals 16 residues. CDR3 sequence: CASSLTTSGGSGVRYF. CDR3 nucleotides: TGTGCCAGCAGTTTAACGACTAGCGGGGGATCTGGTGTGAGGTACTTC.

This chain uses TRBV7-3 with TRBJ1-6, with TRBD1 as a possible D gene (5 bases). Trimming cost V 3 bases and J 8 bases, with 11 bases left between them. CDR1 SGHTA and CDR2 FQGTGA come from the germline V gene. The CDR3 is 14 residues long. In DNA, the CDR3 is TGTGCCAGCAGCTTGGGAGTGGGACATTCACCCCTCCACTTT. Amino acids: CASSLGVGHSPLHF.

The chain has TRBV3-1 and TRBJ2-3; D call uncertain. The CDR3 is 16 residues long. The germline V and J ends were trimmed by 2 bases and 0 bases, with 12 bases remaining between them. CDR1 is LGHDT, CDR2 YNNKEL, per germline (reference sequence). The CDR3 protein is CASSQRAGSSTDTQYF. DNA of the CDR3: TGTGCCAGCAGCCAACGGGCAGGCTCTAGCACAGATACGCAGTATTTT.

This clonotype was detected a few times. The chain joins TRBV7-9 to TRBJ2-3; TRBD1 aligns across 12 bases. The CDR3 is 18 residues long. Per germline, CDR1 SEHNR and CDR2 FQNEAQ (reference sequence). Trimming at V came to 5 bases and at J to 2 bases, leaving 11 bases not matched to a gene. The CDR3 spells CASSATGTGGEDTDTQYF. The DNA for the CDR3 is TGTGCCAGCAGCGCGACCGGGACAGGGGGCGAAGACACAGATACGCAGTATTTT. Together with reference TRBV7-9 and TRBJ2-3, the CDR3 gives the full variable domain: DTGVSQNPRHKITKRGQNVTFRCDPISEHNRLYWYRQTLGQGPEFLTYFQNEAQLEKSRLLSDRFSAERPKGSFSTLEIQRTEQGDSAMYLCASSATGTGGEDTDTQYFGPGTRLTVL.

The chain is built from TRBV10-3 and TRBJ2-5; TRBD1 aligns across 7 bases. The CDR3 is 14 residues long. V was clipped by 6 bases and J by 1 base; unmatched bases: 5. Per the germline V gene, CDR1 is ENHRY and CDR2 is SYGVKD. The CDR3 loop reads CAISRQGFQETQYF. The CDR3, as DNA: TGTGCCATCAGCCGACAGGGTTTCCAAGAGACCCAGTACTTC.

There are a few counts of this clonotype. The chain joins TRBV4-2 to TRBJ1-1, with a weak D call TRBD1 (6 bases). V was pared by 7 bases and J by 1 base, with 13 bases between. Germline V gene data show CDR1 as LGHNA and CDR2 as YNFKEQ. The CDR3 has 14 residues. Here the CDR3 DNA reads TGTGCCAGCAACCGAGCAGGGGAGAACACTGAAGCTTTCTTT. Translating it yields CASNRAGENTEAFF.

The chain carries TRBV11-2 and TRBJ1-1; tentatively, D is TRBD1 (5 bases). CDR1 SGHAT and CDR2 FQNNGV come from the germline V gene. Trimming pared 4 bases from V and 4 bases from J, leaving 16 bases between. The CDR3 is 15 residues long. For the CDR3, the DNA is TGTGCCAGCAGCTCGCGAGGGGTTGGTGGCACTGAAGCTTTCTTT. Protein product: CASSSRGVGGTEAFF.

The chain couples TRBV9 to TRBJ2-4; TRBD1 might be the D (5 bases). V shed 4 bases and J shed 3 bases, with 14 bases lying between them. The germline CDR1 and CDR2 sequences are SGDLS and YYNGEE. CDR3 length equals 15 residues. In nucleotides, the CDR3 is TGTGCCAGCAGCCCAGGGAATTTAGGCAAAAACATTCAGTACTTC. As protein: CASSPGNLGKNIQYF.

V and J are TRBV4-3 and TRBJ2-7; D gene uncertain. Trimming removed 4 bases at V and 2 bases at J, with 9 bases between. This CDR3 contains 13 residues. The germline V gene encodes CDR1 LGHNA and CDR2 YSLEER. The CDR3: CASSRGNTYEQYF. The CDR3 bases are TGCGCCAGCAGCCGAGGAAACACCTACGAGCAGTACTTC.

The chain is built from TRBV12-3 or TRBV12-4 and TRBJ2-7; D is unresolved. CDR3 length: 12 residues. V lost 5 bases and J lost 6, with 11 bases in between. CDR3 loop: CASSPTSREQYF. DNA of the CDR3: TGTGCCAGCAGTCCTACAAGTCGCGAGCAGTACTTC.

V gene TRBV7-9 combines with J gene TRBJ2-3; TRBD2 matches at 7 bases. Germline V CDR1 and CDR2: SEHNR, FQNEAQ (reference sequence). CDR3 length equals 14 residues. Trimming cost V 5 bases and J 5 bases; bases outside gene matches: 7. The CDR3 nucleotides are TGTGCCAGCAGCGTCGACTGGGGGGGAGATACGCAGTATTTT. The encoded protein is CASSVDWGGDTQYF.

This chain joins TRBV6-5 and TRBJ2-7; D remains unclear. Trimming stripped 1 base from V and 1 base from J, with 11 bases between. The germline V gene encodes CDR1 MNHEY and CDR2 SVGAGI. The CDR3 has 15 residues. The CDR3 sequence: CASSYFGSQSYEQYF. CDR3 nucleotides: TGTGCCAGCAGTTACTTCGGTTCACAGTCCTACGAGCAGTACTTC.

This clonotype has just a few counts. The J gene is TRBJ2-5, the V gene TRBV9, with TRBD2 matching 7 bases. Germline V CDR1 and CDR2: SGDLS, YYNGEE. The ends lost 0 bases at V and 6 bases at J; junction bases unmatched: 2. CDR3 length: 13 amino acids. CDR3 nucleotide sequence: TGTGCCAGCAGCGTAGGGACTAGACAGACCCAGTACTTC. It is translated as CASSVGTRQTQYF.

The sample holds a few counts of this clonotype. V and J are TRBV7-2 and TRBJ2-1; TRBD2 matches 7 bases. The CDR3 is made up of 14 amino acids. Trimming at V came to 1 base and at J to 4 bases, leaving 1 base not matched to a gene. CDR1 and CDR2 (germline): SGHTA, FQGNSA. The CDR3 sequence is CASSLERGYNEQFF. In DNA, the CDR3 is TGTGCCAGCAGCTTAGAGCGGGGTTACAATGAGCAGTTCTTC.

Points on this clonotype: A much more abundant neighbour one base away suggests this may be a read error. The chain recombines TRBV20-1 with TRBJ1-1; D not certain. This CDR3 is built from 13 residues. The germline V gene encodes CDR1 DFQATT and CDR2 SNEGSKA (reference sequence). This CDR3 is CSTSKGGNTEAFF. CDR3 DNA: TGCAGTACTAGCAAGGGAGGGAACACTGAAGCTTTCTTT.